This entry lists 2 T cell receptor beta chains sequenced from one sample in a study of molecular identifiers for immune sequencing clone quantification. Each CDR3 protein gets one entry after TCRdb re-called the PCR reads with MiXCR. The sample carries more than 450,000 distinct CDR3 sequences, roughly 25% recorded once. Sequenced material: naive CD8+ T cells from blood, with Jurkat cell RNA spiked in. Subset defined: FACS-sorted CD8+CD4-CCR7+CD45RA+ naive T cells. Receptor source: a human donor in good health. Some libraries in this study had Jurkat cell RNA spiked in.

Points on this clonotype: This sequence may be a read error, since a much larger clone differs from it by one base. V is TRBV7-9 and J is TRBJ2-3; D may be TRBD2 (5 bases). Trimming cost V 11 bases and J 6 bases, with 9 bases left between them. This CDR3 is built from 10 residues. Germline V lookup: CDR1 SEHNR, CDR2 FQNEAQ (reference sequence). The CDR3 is CAYGSDTQYF. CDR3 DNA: TGTGCCTATGGGAGCGATACGCAGTATTTT.

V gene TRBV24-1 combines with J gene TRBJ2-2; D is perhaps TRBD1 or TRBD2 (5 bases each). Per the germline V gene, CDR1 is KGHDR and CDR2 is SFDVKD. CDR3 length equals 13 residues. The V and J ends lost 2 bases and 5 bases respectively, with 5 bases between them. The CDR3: CATSDWGTGELFF. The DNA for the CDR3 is TGTGCCACCAGTGATTGGGGGACCGGGGAGCTGTTTTTT.